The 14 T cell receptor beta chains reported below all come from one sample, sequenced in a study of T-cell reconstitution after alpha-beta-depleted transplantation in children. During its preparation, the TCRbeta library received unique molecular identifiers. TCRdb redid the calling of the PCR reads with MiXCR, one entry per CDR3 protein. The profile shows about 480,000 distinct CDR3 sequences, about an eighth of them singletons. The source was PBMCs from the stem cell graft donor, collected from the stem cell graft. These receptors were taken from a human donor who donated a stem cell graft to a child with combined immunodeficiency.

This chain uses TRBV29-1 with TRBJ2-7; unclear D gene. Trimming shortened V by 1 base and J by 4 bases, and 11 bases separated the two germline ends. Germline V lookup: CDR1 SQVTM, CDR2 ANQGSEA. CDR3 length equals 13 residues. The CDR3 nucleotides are TGCAGCGTTGAAGTTCGGAACCCTTACGAGCAGTACTTC. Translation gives CSVEVRNPYEQYF.

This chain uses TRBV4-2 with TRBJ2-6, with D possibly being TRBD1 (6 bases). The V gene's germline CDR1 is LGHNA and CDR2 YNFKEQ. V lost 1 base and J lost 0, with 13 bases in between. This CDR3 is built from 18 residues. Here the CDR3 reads CASSQGGPASSGANVLTF. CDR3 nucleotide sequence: TGTGCCAGCAGCCAAGGGGGGCCAGCTAGCTCTGGGGCCAACGTCCTGACTTTC.

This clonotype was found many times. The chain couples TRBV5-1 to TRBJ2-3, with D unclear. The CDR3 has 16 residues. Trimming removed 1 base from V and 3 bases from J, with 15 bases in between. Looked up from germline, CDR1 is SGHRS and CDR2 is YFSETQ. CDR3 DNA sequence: TGCGCCAGCAGCTTGTCTAGTCCACGGCGTACAGATACGCAGTATTTT. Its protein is CASSLSSPRRTDTQYF.

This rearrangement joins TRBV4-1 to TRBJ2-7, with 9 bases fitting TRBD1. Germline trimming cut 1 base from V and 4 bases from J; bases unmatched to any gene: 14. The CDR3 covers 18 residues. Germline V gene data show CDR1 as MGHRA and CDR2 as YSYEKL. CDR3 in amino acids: CASSQVDFIPGQGYEQYF. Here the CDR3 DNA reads TGCGCCAGCAGCCAAGTAGACTTCATTCCGGGACAGGGATACGAGCAGTACTTC.

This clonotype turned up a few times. This CDR3 is CASSTGLNHYEQYF. The CDR3 DNA reads TGTGCCAGCAGCACCGGACTTAATCACTACGAGCAGTACTTC. V is TRBV7-9 and J is TRBJ2-7, with D maybe TRBD2 (5 bases). This CDR3 is built from 14 residues. V lost 5 bases to trimming and J lost 3 bases, with 14 bases between them. Per the germline V gene, CDR1 is SEHNR and CDR2 is FQNEAQ (reference sequence).

The DNA for the CDR3 is TGCAGTGTTCATAGCTCCATGAACACTGAAGCTTTCTTT. It specifies CSVHSSMNTEAFF. J is TRBJ1-1 and V is TRBV20-1; no firm D call. Trimming took off 7 bases at V and 0 bases at J, with 12 bases between the two ends. Germline lookup yields CDR1 DFQATT and CDR2 SNEGSKA (reference sequence). This CDR3 comprises 13 residues.

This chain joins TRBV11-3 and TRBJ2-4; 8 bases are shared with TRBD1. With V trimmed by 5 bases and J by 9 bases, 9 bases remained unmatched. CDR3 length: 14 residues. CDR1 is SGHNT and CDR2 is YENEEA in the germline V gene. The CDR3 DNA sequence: TGTGCCAGCAGCCCATCGGGGACAGGTGGCATTCAGTACTTC. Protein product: CASSPSGTGGIQYF.

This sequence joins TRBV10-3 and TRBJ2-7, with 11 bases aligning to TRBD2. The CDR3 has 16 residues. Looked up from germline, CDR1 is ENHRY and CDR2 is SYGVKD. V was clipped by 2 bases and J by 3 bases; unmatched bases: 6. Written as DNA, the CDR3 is TGTGCCATCAGTGAGGCTAGACTAGCGGGACGCTACGAGCAGTACTTC. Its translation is CAISEARLAGRYEQYF.

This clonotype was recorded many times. The CDR3 loop reads CASRTNTEAFF. CDR3 DNA: TGTGCCAGCAGGACTAACACTGAAGCTTTCTTT. The chain recombines TRBV7-2 with TRBJ1-1; no reliable D call. Germline V CDR1 and CDR2: SGHTA, FQGNSA. Trimming shortened V by 6 bases and J by 2 bases, and 4 bases separated the two germline ends. There are 11 residues in the CDR3.

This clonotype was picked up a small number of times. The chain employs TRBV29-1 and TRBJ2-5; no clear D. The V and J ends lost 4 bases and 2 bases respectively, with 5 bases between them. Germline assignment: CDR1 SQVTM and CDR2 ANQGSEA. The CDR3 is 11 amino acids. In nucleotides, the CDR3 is TGCAGCGTTGCGCAGCAAGAGACCCAGTACTTC. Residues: CSVAQQETQYF.

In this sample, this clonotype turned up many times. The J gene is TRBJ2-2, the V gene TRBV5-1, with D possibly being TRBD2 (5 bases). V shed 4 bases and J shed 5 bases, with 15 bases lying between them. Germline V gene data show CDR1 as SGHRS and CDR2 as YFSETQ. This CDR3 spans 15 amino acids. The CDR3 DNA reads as TGCGCCAGCAGCCTAGCCAGGTATCGGACCGGGGAGCTGTTTTTT. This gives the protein CASSLARYRTGELFF.

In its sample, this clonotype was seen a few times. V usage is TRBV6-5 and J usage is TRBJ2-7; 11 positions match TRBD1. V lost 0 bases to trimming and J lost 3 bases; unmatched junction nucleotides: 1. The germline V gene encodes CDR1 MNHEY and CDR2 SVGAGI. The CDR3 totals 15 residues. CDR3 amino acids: CASSYSGTGGYEQYF. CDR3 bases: TGTGCCAGCAGTTACTCCGGGACAGGGGGCTACGAGCAGTACTTC.

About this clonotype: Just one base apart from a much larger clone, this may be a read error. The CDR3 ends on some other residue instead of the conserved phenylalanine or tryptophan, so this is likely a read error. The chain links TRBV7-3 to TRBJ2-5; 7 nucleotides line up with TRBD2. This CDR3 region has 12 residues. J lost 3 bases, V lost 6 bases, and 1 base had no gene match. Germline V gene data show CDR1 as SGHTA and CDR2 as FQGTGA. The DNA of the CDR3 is TGTGCCAGCAGTGGGGGGGAAGAGACCCAGTACTGC. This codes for CASSGGEETQYC.

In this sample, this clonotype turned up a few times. The CDR3 DNA is TGCGCCAGCAGCCAAGAACCCGGGGAGCTGTTTTTT. Translation gives CASSQEPGELFF. The V call is TRBV4-3, the J call TRBJ2-2; D is unresolved. Trimming stripped 0 bases from V and 6 bases from J, with 2 bases between. Germline-derived CDR1 and CDR2 are LGHNA and YSLEER. This CDR3 spans 12 amino acids.